This T cell receptor beta chain was identified in a study of T cell responses to AZD1222 COVID-19 vaccine. Regarding the study as a whole: The study found vaccine-associated CD4 TCRs spanning spike, dominant at 160-218 and 743-854.

A note on this clone: Its target is unknown.

The germline CDR1 and CDR2 sequences are LGHDT and YNNKEL (reference sequence). This CDR3 comprises 13 residues. The J segment lost 1 base and the V segment lost 4 bases, leaving 0 bases of the junction unmatched. Profiled with immunoSEQ multiplex PCR; TCRdb holds only in-frame clones, not every one. The sample has tens of thousands of clones; roughly nine tenths are singletons. V usage is TRBV3-1 (or the pseudogene TRBV3-2) and J usage is TRBJ1-1, with TRBD1 matching over 7 bases. The sequence was obtained from an adult in good health. The material was peripheral blood, obtained on day 0 of AZD1222 vaccination. The CDR3 is CASSRTGNTEAFF. The CDR3 DNA is TGTGCCAGCAGCCGGACAGGGAACACTGAAGCTTTCTTT.